This T cell receptor (beta chain) was captured by sequencing in a study of blood T cell repertoires in COVID-19. Overall study: The origin of the acute and convalescent COVID-19 samples was the United States, Italy and Spain. PBMCs, B-cell-depleted T cells, or T cells were the source of the cDNA or gDNA that made up the material.

Trimming cost V 5 bases and J 7 bases; bases outside gene matches: 25. The CDR3 runs 19 residues. From germline, CDR1 is MNHNY and CDR2 SVGAGI (reference sequence). The authors' processing: It was from reference gene primer amplification that nucleated cell counts were estimated. Using immunoSEQ multiplex PCR, the repertoire was profiled, and TCRdb retains in-frame clones only, with some absent. The DNA gave D and trimming, while V, J and clone size come from that table. Of 210,000 or so clones in the sample, approximately 84% were seen once. The TCR originated in a woman in her seventies with active or convalescent COVID-19. Sequenced: peripheral blood. V usage is TRBV6-6 and J usage is TRBJ1-2; 7 positions match TRBD1. The CDR3 spells CASSRKAGGQGGSRGGYTF. As DNA, the CDR3 is TGTGCCAGCAGTCGTAAGGCCGGTGGGCAGGGGGGATCGAGAGGTGGCTACACCTTC.